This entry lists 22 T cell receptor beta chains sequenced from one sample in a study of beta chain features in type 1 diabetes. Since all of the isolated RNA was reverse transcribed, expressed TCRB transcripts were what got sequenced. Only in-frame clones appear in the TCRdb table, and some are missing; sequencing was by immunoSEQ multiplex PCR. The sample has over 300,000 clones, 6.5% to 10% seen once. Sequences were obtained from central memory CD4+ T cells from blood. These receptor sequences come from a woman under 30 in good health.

The CDR3 region has the DNA TGTGCCAGCAGCTTAAGTGGGGGCCTCTACGAGCAGTACTTC. Translating gives CASSLSGGLYEQYF. This chain joins TRBV5-6 and TRBJ2-7; the D gene is possibly TRBD1 (6 bases). Deletions cut 2 bases from V and 3 bases from J, with 12 bases between. CDR1 is SGHDT and CDR2 is YYEEEE in the germline V gene. CDR3 length equals 14 residues.

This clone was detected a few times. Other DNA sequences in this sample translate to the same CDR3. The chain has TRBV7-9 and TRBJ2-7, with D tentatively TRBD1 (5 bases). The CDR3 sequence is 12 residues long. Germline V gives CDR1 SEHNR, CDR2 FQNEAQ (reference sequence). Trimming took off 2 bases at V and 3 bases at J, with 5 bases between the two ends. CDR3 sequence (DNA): TGTGCCAGCAGCTTACAGGGCTACGAGCAGTACTTC. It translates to CASSLQGYEQYF.

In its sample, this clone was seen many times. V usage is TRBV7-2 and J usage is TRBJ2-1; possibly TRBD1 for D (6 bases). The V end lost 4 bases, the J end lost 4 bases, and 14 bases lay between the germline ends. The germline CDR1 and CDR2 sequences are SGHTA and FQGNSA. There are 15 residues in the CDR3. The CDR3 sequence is CASSSQGISYNEQFF. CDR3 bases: TGTGCCAGCAGCTCGCAGGGGATCTCGTACAATGAGCAGTTCTTC. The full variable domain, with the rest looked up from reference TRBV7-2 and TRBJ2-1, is GAGVSQSPSNKVTEKGKDVELRCDPISGHTALYWYRQSLGQGLEFLIYFQGNSAPDKSGLPSDRFSAERTGGSVSTLTIQRTQQEDSAVYLCASSSQGISYNEQFFGPGTRLTVL.

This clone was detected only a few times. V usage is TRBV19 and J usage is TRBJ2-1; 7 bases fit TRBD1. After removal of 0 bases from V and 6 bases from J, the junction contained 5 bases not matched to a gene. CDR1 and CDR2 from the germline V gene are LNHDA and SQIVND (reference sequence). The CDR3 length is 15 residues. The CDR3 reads CASSIDPGDSNEQFF. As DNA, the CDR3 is TGTGCCAGTAGTATAGACCCCGGGGACAGCAATGAGCAGTTCTTC.

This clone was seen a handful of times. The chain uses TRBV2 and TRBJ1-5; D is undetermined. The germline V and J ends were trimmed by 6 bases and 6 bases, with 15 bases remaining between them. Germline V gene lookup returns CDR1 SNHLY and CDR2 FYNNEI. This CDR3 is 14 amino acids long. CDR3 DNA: TGTGCCAGCAGCGTAACGGGCTCAGGTCAGCCCCAGCATTTT. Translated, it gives CASSVTGSGQPQHF.

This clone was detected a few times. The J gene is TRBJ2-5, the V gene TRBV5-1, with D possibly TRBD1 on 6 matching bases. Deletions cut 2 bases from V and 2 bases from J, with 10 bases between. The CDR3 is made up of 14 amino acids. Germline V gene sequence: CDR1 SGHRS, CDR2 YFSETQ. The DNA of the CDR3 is TGCGCCAGCAGCTTCGGACAGTTTCAAGAGACCCAGTACTTC. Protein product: CASSFGQFQETQYF. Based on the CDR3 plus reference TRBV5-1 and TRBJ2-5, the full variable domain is KAGVTQTPRYLIKTRGQQVTLSCSPISGHRSVSWYQQTPGQGLQFLFEYFSETQRNKGNFPGRFSGRQFSNSRSEMNVSTLELGDSALYLCASSFGQFQETQYFGPGTRLLVL.

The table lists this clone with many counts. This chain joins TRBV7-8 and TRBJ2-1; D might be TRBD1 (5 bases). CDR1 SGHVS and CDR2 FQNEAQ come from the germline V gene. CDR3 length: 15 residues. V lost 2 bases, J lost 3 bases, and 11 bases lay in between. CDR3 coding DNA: TGTGCCAGCAGCTTAACTGACAGTCTCTACAATGAGCAGTTCTTC. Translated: CASSLTDSLYNEQFF.

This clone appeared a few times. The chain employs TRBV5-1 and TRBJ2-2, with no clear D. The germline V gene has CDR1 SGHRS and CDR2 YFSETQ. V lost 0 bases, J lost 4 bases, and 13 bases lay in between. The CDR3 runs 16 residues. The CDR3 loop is CASSLGSGGSTGELFF. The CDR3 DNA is TGCGCCAGCAGCTTGGGCTCTGGCGGTTCCACCGGGGAGCTGTTTTTT.

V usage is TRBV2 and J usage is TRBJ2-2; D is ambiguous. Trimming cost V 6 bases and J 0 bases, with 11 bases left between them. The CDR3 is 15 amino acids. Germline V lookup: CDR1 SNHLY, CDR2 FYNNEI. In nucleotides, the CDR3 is TGTGCCAGCAGGACCGACGGCGCGAACACCGGGGAGCTGTTTTTT. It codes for CASRTDGANTGELFF.

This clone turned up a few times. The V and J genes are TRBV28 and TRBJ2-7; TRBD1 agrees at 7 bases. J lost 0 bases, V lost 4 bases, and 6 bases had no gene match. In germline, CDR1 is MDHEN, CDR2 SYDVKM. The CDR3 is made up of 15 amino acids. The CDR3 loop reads CASSSRTGPSYEQYF. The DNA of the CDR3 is TGTGCCAGCAGTTCGCGGACAGGTCCCTCCTACGAGCAGTACTTC.

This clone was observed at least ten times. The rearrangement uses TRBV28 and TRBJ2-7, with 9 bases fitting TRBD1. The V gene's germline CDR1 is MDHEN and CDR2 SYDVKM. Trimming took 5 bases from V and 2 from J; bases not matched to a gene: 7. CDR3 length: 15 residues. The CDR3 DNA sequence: TGTGCCAGCAGTGAACCGGGACAGGGTACCTACGAGCAGTACTTC. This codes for CASSEPGQGTYEQYF.

CDR3 bases: TGTGCCAGCAGTCGGACAGAGGGCAATCAGCCCCAGCATTTT. Protein sequence: CASSRTEGNQPQHF. The chain uses TRBV28 and TRBJ1-5, with D tentatively TRBD1 (6 bases). The CDR3 sequence is 14 residues long. V shed 5 bases and J shed 2 bases, with 10 bases lying between them. Germline CDR1 is MDHEN and CDR2 is SYDVKM.

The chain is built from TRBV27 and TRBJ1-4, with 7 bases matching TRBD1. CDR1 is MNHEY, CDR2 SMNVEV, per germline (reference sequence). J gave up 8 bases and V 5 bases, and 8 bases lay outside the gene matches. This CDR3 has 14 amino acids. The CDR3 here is CASSNRQGNEKLFF. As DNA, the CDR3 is TGTGCCAGCAGTAACCGACAGGGCAACGAAAAACTGTTTTTT.

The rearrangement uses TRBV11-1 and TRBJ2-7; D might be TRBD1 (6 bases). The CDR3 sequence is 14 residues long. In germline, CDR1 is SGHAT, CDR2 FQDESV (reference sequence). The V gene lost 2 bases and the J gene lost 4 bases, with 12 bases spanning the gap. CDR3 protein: CASSLSGGRYEQYF. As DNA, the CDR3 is TGTGCCAGCAGCTTATCTGGGGGCAGATACGAGCAGTACTTC.

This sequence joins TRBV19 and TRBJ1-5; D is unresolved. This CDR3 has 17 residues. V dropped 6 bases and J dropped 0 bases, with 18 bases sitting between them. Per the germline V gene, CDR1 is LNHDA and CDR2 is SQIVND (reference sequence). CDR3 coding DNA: TGTGCCAGTAGGACGGACGGAACGGGTTATAGCAATCAGCCCCAGCATTTT. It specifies CASRTDGTGYSNQPQHF.

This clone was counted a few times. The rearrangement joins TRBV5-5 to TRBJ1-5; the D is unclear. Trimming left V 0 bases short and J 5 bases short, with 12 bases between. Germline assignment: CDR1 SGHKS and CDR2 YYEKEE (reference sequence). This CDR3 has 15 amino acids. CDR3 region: CASSLGGQLHQPQHF. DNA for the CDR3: TGTGCCAGCAGCTTGGGAGGGCAATTGCATCAGCCCCAGCATTTT.

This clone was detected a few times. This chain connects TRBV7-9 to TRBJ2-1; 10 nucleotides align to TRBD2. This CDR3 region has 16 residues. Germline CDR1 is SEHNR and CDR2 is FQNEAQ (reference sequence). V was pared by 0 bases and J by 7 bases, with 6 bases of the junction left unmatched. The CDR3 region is CASSLARLAGVNEQFF. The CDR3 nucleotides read TGTGCCAGCAGCTTAGCGCGCCTAGCGGGAGTTAATGAGCAGTTCTTC.

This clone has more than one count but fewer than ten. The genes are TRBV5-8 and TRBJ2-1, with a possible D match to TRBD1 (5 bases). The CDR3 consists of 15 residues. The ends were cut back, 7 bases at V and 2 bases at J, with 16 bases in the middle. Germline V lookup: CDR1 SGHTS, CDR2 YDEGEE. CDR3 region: CASRVAGWPYNEQFF. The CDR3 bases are TGTGCCAGCCGAGTCGCAGGGTGGCCCTACAATGAGCAGTTCTTC.

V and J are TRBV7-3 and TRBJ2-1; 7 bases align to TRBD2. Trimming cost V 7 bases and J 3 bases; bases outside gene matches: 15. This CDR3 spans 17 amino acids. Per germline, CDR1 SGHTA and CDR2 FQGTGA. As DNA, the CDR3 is TGTGCCAGCACCAAGCTCAGGTTCAGGACTAGCTACAATGAGCAGTTCTTC. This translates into CASTKLRFRTSYNEQFF.

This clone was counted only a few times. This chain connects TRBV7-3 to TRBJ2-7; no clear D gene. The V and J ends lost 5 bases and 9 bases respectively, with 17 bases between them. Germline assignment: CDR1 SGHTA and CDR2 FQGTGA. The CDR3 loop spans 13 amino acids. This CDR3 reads CASSQDGIGVQYF. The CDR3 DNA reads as TGTGCCAGCAGCCAGGACGGAATAGGTGTGCAGTACTTC.

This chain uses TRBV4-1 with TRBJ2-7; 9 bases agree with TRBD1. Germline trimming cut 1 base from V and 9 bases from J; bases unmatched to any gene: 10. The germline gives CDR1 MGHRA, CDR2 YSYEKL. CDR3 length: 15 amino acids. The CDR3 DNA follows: TGCGCCAGCAGCCAAGTGGACAGGGGAAGTACGGGGCAGTACTTC. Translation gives CASSQVDRGSTGQYF.

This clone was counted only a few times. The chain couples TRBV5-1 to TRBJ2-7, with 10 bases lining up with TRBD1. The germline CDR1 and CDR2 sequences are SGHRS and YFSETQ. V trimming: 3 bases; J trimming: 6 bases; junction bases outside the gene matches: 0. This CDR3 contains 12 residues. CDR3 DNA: TGCGCCAGCAGCTGGACAGGGGGCGAGCAGTACTTC. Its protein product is CASSWTGGEQYF.